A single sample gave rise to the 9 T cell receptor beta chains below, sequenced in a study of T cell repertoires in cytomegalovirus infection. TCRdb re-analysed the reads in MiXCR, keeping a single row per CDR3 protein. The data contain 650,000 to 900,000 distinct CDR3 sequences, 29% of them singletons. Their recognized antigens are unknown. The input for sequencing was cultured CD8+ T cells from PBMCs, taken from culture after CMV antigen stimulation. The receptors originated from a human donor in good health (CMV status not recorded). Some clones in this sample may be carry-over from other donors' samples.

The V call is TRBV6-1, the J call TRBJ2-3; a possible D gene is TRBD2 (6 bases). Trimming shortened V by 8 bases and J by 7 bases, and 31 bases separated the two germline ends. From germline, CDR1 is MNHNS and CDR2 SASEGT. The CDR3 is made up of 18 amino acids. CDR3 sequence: CASLKGWLAGPGGHTQYF. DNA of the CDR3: TGTGCCAGCTTAAAAGGGTGGCTTGCGGGGCCCGGAGGTCATACGCAGTATTTT.

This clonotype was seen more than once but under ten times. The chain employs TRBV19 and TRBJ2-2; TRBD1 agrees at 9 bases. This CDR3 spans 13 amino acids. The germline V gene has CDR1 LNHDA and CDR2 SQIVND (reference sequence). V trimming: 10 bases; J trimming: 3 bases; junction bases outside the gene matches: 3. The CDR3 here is CAIQGADTGELFF. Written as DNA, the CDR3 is TGTGCCATACAGGGGGCGGACACCGGGGAGCTGTTTTTT.

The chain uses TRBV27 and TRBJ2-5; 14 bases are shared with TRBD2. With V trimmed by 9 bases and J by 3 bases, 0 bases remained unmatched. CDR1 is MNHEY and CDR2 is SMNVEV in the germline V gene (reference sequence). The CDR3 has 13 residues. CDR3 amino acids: CARTSGGEETQYF. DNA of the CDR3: TGTGCCAGGACTAGCGGGGGGGAAGAGACCCAGTACTTC.

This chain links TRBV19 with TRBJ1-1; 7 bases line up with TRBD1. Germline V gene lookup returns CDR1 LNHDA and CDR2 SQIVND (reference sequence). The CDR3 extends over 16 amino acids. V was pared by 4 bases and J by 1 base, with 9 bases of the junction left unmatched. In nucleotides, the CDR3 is TGTGCCAGTAGTACCCCTAGAGGGGGCCAGAACACTGAAGCTTTCTTT. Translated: CASSTPRGGQNTEAFF.

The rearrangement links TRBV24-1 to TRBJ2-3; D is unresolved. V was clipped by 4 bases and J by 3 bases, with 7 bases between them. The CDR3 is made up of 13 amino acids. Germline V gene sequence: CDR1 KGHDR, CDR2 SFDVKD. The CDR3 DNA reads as TGTGCCACCAGTGACCGCTCGACAGATACGCAGTATTTT. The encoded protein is CATSDRSTDTQYF.

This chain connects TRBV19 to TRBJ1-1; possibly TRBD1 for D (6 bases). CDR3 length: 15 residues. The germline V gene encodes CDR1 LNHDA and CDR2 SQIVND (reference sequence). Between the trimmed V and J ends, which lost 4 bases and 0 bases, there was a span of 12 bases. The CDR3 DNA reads TGTGCCAGTAGTACCGCGGGACACCTGAACACTGAAGCTTTCTTT. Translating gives CASSTAGHLNTEAFF.

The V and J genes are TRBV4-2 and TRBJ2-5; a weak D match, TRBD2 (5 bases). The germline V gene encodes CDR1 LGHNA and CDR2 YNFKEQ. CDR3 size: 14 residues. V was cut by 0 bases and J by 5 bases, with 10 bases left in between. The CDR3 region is CASSQDEGKETQYF. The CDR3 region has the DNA TGTGCCAGCAGCCAAGATGAGGGAAAGGAGACCCAGTACTTC.

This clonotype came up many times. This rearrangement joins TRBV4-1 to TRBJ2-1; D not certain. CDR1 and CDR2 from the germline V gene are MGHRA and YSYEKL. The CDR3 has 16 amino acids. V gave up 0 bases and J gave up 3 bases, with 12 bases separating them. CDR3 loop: CASSQDRPGRYNEQFF. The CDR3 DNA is TGCGCCAGCAGCCAAGATAGGCCAGGCCGCTACAATGAGCAGTTCTTC.

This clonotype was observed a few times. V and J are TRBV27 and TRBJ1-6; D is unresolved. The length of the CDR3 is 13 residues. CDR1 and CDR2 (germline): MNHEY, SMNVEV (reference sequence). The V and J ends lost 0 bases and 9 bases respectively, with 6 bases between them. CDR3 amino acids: CASSLSVGSPLHF. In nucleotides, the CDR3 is TGTGCCAGCAGTTTATCGGTTGGTTCACCCCTCCACTTT.